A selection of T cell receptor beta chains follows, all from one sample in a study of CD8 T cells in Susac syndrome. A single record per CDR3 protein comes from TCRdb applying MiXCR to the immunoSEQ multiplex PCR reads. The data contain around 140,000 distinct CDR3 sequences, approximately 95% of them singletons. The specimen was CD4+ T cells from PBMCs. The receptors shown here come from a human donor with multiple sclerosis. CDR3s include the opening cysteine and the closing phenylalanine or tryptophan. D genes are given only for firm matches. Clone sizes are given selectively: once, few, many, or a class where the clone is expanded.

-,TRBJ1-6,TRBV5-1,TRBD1,TGCGCCAGCAGCCACGGGACAGCCAGAAGCTCCTATAATTCACCCCTCCACTTT,CASSHGTARSSYNSPLHF
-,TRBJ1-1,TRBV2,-,TGTGCCAGCAGCAACCTTCACACTGAAGCTTTCTTT,CASSNLHTEAFF
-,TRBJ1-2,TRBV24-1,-,TGTGCCACCAGTGCTGAGACAGTGAGGGGCTACACCTTC,CATSAETVRGYTF
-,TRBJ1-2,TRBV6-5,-,TGTGCCAGCGGCTGGCCCTATGGCTACACCTTC,CASGWPYGYTF
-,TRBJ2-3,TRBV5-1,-,TGCGCCAGCAGCGGGGATGGTAATACGCAGTATTTT,CASSGDGNTQYF
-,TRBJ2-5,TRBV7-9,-,TGTGCCAGCAGCCTAATTTCAGGGTTAACGGAGACCCAGTACTTC,CASSLISGLTETQYF
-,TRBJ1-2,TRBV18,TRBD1,TGTGCCAGCTCACCAACTAAGACAGGGGCTGGCTACACCTTC,CASSPTKTGAGYTF
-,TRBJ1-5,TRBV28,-,TGTGCCAGCAGTTTCGGGGGTAAGGGGAATAGCAATCAGCCCCAGCATTTT,CASSFGGKGNSNQPQHF
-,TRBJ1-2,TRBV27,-,TGTGCCAGCAGTCCCCAGGGTATCAACTATGGCTACACCTTC,CASSPQGINYGYTF
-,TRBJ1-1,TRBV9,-,TGTGCCAGCAGCCCAGACACAGGGTGGGGCACTGAAGCTTTCTTT,CASSPDTGWGTEAFF
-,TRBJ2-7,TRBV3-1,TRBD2,TGTGCCAGCAGCCCTATATTTCTAGCGGGAGGGGTACACGAGCAGTACTTC,CASSPIFLAGGVHEQYF
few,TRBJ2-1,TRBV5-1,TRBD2,TGCGCCAGCAGCTTGGTTGCGGGAGGGCCGGGCAATGAGCAGTTCTTC,CASSLVAGGPGNEQFF
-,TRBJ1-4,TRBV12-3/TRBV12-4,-,TGTGCCAGCGGCCGGGGGGAAAAACTGTTTTTT,CASGRGEKLFF
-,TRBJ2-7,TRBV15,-,TGTGCCACCAGCAGAGGATCGGATGTTGAGCAGTACTTC,CATSRGSDVEQYF
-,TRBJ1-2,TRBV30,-,TGTGCCTGGAGTGCCGGCAGTAACTATGGCTACACCTTC,CAWSAGSNYGYTF
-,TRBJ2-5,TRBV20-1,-,TGCAGTGCTAGAGCAGGGTCCAGAGAGACCCAGTACTTC,CSARAGSRETQYF
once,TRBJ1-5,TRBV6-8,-,TGTGCCAGCAGTGCCTCCAGGGGACAAAATAGCAATCAGCCCCAGCATTTT,CASSASRGQNSNQPQHF
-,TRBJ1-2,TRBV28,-,TGTGCCAGCCGAGGACAGTTTTATGGCTACACCTTC,CASRGQFYGYTF
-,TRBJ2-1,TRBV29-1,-,TGCAGCGTACAAAACAGGGTGAGGTTGAATGAGCAGTTCTTC,CSVQNRVRLNEQFF
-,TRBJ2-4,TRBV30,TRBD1,TGTGCCTGGAGTGGCCGGGACAGACGCAAAAACATTCAGTACTTC,CAWSGRDRRKNIQYF
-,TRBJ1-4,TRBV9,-,TGTGCCAGCAGCGTAGCGGGGGGAAAGAATGAAAAACTGTTTTTT,CASSVAGGKNEKLFF
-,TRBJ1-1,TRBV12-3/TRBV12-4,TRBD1,TGTGCCAGCAGTTTGGTGGACAGGATGAACACTGAAGCTTTCTTT,CASSLVDRMNTEAFF
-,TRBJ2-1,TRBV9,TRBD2,TGTGCCAGCAGCCAAAGACTAGCGGGAACTTGGGCTGAGCAGTTCTTC,CASSQRLAGTWAEQFF
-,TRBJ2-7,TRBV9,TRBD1,TGTGCCAGCAGCGTAGCAGGGGGCCACGAGCAGTACTTC,CASSVAGGHEQYF
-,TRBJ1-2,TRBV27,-,TGTGCCAGCAGTCCAGACAGGTTGATGAACTATGGCTACACCTTC,CASSPDRLMNYGYTF
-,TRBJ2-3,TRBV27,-,TGTGCCAGCAGTTTAGACGGAAGAGAAGATACGCAGTATTTT,CASSLDGREDTQYF
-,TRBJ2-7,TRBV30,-,TGTGCCTGGGCCAACGGGGGAAGCTCCTACGAGCAGTACTTC,CAWANGGSSYEQYF
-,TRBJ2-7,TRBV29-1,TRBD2,TGCAGCGTTGGGCCTAGCGGGTCCTACGAGCAGTACTTC,CSVGPSGSYEQYF
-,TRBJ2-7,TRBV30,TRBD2,TGTGCCTGGTCGCCGCGGGAGAACGCCTACGAGCAGTACTTC,CAWSPRENAYEQYF
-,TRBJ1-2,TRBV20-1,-,TGCAGTTCATCTGGGTTCTCCGGGCTATTGAATGGCTACACCTTC,CSSSGFSGLLNGYTF
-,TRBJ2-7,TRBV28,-,TGTGCCAGCAGCGCCCCCGGCGTGGACGAGCAGTACTTC,CASSAPGVDEQYF
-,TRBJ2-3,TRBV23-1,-,TGCGCCAGCAGGGACACCAGAGAAGATACGCAGTATTTT,CASRDTREDTQYF
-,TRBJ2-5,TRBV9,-,TGTGCCAGCAGCGTAGCGGGAGTAGGAGAGACCCAGTACTTC,CASSVAGVGETQYF